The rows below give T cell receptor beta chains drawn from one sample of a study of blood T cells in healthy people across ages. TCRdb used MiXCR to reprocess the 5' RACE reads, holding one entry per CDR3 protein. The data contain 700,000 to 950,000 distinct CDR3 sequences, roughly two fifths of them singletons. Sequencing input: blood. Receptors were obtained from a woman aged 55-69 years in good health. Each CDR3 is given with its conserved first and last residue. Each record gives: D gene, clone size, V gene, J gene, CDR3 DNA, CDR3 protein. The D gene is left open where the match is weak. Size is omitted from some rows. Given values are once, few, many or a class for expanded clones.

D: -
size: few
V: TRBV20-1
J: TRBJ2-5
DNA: TGCAGTGCTAGAGATATAAGGACTAAGGAGACCCAGTACTTC
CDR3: CSARDIRTKETQYF

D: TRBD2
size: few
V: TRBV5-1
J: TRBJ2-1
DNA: TGCGCCAGCAGCTCGGCTAGCGGAGTCTACAATGAGCAGTTCTTC
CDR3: CASSSASGVYNEQFF

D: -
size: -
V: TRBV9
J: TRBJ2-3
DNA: TGTGCCAGCAGCGTATTTTCGATCACAGATACGCAGTATTTT
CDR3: CASSVFSITDTQYF

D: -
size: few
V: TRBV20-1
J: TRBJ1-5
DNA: TGCAGTGCCCCCAGGGGTATCAGCAATCAGCCCCAGCATTTT
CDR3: CSAPRGISNQPQHF

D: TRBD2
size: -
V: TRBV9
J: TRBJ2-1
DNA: TGTGCCAGCAGCTACGGGGGTAGCGGGGGGGCGAATGAGCAGTTCTTC
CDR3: CASSYGGSGGANEQFF

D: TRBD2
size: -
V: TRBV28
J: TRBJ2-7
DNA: TGTGCCAGCAGCAAACCGGGACTAGCGGGCTCCAGCTCCTACAATGAGCAGTACTTC
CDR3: CASSKPGLAGSSSYNEQYF

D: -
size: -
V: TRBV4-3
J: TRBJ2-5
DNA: TGCGCCAGCAGCCAAGCCGGGTTCGTGAATGAGCAGTACTTC
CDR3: CASSQAGFVNEQYF

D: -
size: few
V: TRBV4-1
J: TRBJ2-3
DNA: TGCGCCAGCAGCCCCGAATCCACCTCGGATACGCAGTATTTT
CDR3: CASSPESTSDTQYF

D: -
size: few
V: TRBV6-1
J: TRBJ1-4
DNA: TGTGCCAGCCAACAGGAGTTAAACGAAAAACTGTTTTTT
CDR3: CASQQELNEKLFF

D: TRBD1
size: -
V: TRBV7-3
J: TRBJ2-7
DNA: TGTGCCAGCAGCTCCGACAGGGGCAACGAGCAGTACTTC
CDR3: CASSSDRGNEQYF

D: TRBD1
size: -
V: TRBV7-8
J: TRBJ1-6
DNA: TGTGCCAGCAGCTTAGCGGGACAGGGGATCGAAGGTTCACCCCTCCACTTT
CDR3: CASSLAGQGIEGSPLHF

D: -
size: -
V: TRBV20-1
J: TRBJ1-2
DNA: TGCAGTGCTAGAGGCAAGAGGAGTACTAGGACGGTCTATGGCTACACCTTC
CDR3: CSARGKRSTRTVYGYTF

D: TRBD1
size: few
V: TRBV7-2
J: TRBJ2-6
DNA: TGTGCCAGCAGCTCTAGGACAGGTCGCTCTGGGGCCAACGTCCTGACTTTC
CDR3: CASSSRTGRSGANVLTF

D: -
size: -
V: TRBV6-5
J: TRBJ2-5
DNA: TGTGCCAGCAGACGCGGCTTCCTAGGGGAGACCCAGTACTTC
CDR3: CASRRGFLGETQYF

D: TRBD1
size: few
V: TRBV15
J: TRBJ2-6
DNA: TGTGCCACCAGCAGAACACAGGGGACTGGGGCCAACGTCCTGACTTTC
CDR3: CATSRTQGTGANVLTF

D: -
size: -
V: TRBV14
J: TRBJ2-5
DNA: TGTGCCAGCAGCCAGGGGATCCGAATAAATCAAGAGACCCAGTACTTC
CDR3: CASSQGIRINQETQYF

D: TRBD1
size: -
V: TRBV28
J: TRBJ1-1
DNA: TGTGCCAGCAGGACAGGGGGAGGCTTAGAAGCTTTCTTT
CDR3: CASRTGGGLEAFF

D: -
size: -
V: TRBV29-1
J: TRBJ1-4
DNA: TGCAGCGTTCAATACCAGCTATCCCATGAAAAACTGTTTTTT
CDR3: CSVQYQLSHEKLFF

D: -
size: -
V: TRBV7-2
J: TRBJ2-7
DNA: TGTGCCAGCAGCTCGGACAGAAAGCAGTACTTC
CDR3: CASSSDRKQYF

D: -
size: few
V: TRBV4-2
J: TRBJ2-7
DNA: TGTGCCAGCAGTCGCTGGGGCGGGGAGACCTACGAGCAGTACTTC
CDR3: CASSRWGGETYEQYF

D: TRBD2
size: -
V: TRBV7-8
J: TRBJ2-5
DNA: TGTGCCAGCAGCTTAGGTAGCGGGGGCAACCAAGAGACCCAGTACTTC
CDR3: CASSLGSGGNQETQYF

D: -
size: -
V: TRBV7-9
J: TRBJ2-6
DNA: TGTGCCAGCAGCTCATGGGCGGCCAACGTCCTGACTTTC
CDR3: CASSSWAANVLTF

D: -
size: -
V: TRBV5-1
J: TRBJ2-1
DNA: TGCGCCAGCAGCGACGGGGCTCGACTCTCCTACAATGAGCAGTTCTTC
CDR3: CASSDGARLSYNEQFF

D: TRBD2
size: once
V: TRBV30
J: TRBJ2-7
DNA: TGTGCCTGGAGTGCCCGACTAGCATACGAGCAGTACTTC
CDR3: CAWSARLAYEQYF

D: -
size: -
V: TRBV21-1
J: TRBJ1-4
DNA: TGTGCCAGCAGCAAAGAAGGGGAAAAACTGTTTTTT
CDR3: CASSKEGEKLFF

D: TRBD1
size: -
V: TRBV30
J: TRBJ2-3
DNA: TGTGCCTGGAGTACGGGACAGGGGGTAGATACGCAGTATTTT
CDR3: CAWSTGQGVDTQYF

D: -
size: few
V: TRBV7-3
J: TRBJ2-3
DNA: TGTGCCAGCAGCTTAGGTGTGAGGAGGGGACGCACAGATACGCAGTATTTT
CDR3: CASSLGVRRGRTDTQYF

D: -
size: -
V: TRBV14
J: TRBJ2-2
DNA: TGTGCCAGCAGCCCCATCAGGGCCGGGGAGCTGTTTTTT
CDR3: CASSPIRAGELFF

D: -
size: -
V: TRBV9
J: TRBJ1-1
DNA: TGTGCCAGCAGCGAGGGGGGAGACTACACTGAAGCTTTCTTT
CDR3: CASSEGGDYTEAFF

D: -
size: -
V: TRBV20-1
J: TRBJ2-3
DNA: TGCAGTGCTATCGGGACGACCACAGATACGCAGTATTTT
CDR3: CSAIGTTTDTQYF

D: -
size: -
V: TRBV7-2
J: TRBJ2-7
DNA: TGTGCCAGCAGCTTAGTAGTCGTCGAGCAGTACTTC
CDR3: CASSLVVVEQYF

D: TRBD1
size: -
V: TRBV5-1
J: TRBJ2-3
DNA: TGCGCCAGCAGCATGGGACAGGGGGCTCGAGATGGTAATCAGCCCCAGTATTTT
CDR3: CASSMGQGARDGNQPQYF

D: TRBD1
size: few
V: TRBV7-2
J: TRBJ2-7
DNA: TGTGCCAGCAGCTTTAAGGGACAGGGGTCCTACGAGCAGTACTTC
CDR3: CASSFKGQGSYEQYF

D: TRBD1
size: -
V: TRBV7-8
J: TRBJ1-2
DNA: TGTGCCAGCAGTTTAGATGACAGGGGGCGGTATGGCTACACCTTC
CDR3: CASSLDDRGRYGYTF

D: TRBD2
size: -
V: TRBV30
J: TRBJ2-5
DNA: TGTGCCGTACACACCGGGACTAGCGGGAGGATGGAGACCCAGTACTTC
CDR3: CAVHTGTSGRMETQYF

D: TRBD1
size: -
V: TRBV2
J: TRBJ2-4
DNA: TGTGCCAGCAGCGCCTCGGGGACAGGGAAAAACATTCAGTACTTC
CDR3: CASSASGTGKNIQYF

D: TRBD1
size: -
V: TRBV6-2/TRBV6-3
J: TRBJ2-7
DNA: TGTGCCAGCAGGAAGGACAGGGGCACAATACCTACCTACGAGCAGTACTTC
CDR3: CASRKDRGTIPTYEQYF

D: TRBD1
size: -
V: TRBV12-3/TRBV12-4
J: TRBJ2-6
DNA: TGTGCCAGCAGTATGACGGGACAGGGGCCTGGGGCCAACGTCCTGACTTTC
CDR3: CASSMTGQGPGANVLTF

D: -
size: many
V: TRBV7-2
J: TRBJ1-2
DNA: TGTGCCAGCAGCAAGGACAGCTCGAACTATGGCTACACCTTC
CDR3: CASSKDSSNYGYTF

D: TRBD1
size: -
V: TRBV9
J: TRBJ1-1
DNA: TGTGCCAGCAGCGCAGGGGGGGGGAGGACTGAAGCTTTCTTT
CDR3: CASSAGGGRTEAFF

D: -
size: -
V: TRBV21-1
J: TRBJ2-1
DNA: TGTGCCAGCAGCAAACTTAGACCCTTTTGCTCCAATGAGCAGTTCTTC
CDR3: CASSKLRPFCSNEQFF

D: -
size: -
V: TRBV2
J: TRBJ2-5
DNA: TGTGCCAGCAGTCGAGGGACATTCGGAGAGACCCAGTACTTC
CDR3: CASSRGTFGETQYF

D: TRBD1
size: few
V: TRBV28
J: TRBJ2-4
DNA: TGTGCCAGCAGTTTATCTGGGATGACAGGGACCAAAAACATTCAGTACTTC
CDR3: CASSLSGMTGTKNIQYF

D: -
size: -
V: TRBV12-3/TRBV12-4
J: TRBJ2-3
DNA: TGTGCCAGCAGTTCCGACAGGCGCACAGATACGCAGTATTTT
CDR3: CASSSDRRTDTQYF

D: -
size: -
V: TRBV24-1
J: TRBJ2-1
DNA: TGTGCCACCAGTGATTTGCATGATCCGGCGGCAGGCTGGGGGGAGCAGTTCTTC
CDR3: CATSDLHDPAAGWGEQFF

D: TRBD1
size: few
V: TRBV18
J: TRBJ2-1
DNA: TGTGCCAGCTCACCACGAAGGGGGCTATCCTACAATGAGCAGTTCTTC
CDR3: CASSPRRGLSYNEQFF

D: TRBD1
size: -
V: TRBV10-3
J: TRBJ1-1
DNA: TGTGCCATCAGTGAGTCCCCCAAGTCGCAGGGGGCATTGAAGGCTTTCTTT
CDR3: CAISESPKSQGALKAFF

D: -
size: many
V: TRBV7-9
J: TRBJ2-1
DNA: TGTGCCAGCAGCTTAGCGGGAAGCGAAAATGAGCAGTTCTTC
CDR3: CASSLAGSENEQFF

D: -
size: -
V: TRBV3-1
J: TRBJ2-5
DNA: TGTGCCAGCGGACGGGGGACCCAAGAGACCCAGTACTTC
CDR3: CASGRGTQETQYF

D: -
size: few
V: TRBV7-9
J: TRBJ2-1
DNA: TGTGCCAGCAGTTCCAAGCCGGGCTACAATGAGCAGTTCTTC
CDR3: CASSSKPGYNEQFF

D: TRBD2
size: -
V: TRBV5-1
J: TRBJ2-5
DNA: TGCGCCAGCAGCTTCACGGGGACTAGCGGAAGCCAAGAGACCCAGTACTTC
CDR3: CASSFTGTSGSQETQYF

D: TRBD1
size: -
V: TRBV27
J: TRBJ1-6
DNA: TGTGCCAGCAGGAAACGGGACAGCTCCTATAATTCACCCCTCCACTTT
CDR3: CASRKRDSSYNSPLHF

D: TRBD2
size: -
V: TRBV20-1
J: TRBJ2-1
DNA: TGCAGTGCTAGAGATTACGGCGGGGGGACTTACAATGAGCAGTTCTTC
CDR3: CSARDYGGGTYNEQFF

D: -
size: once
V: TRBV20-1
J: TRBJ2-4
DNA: TGCAGTGCTAGAGATTTGACGGGGTTATCAAACATTCAGTACTTC
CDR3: CSARDLTGLSNIQYF

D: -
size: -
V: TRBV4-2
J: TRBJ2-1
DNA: TGTGCCAGCAGCCACGAAGCGAGCGGCACTTACAATGAGCAGTTCTTC
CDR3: CASSHEASGTYNEQFF

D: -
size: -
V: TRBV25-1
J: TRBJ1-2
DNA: TGTGCCAGTCCTCGGGAGGGAGGGGACTCTTTCGGCTACACCTTC
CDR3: CASPREGGDSFGYTF

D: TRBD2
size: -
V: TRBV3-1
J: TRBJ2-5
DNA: TGTGCCAGCAGCCAAGCGGGGGGACACCAAGAGACCCAGTACTTC
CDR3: CASSQAGGHQETQYF

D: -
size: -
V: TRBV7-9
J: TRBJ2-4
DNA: TGTGCCAGCAGCTTACCCCAAAGCAGGGAAAAAAACATTCAGTACTTC
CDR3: CASSLPQSREKNIQYF

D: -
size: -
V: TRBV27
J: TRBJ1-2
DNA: TGTGCCAGCAGTTTATCGGGTCCTTCTGGGGGTGGCTACACCTTC
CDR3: CASSLSGPSGGGYTF